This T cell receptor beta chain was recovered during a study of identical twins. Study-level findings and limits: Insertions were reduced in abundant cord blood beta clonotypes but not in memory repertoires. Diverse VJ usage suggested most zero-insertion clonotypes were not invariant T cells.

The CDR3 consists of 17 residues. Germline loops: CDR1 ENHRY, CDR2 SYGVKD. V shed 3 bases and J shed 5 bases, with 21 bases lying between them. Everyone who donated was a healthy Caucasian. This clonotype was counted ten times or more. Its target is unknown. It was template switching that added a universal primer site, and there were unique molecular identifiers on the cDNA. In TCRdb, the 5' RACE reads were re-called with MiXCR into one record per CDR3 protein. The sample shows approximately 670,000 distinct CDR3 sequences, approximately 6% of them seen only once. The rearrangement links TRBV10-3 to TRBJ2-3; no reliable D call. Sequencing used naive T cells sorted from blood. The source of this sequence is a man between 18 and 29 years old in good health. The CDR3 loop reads CAISDPDAGSLGDTQYF. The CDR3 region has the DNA TGTGCCATCAGTGATCCAGACGCCGGATCGTTAGGAGATACGCAGTATTTT.